This entry lists 16 T cell receptor beta chains sequenced from one sample in a study of T cells in Graves' hyperthyroidism and ophthalmopathy. The CDR3 regions of TCR beta were amplified from RNA transcripts. The HTBI primer set was used in a first-round RT-PCR of the TCR CDR3. From the multiplex PCR reads, TCRdb called clonotypes with MiXCR, one entry per CDR3 protein. Counted here are 600,000 to 700,000 distinct CDR3 sequences, roughly 14% occurring once; the ten biggest clones make up 4.3%. Input material: blood. Every receptor here comes from a woman aged 40-49 years with Graves' ophthalmopathy.

This clonotype has a count of ten or more. V usage is TRBV5-6 and J usage is TRBJ2-7; the match to TRBD2 covers 11 bases. The V gene's germline CDR1 is SGHDT and CDR2 YYEEEE. The junction had 5 bases not matched to a gene; V was cut back by 4 bases and J by 5 bases. The CDR3 runs 14 residues. The CDR3 protein is CASSLTSGNHEQYF. The CDR3 nucleotides read TGTGCCAGCAGCCTGACTAGCGGGAACCACGAGCAGTACTTC.

This chain links TRBV6-2 or TRBV6-3 with TRBJ2-2, with 10 positions matching TRBD2. V was pared by 3 bases and J by 6 bases, with 13 bases of the junction left unmatched. There are 18 residues in the CDR3. Per the germline V gene, CDR1 is MNHEY and CDR2 is SVGEGT. The CDR3 sequence is CASSYSPSGSIGAGELFF. The CDR3 region has the DNA TGTGCCAGCAGTTATTCCCCTAGCGGGAGTATAGGGGCCGGGGAGCTGTTTTTT.

The chain recombines TRBV3-1 with TRBJ1-6; D perhaps matches TRBD1 (5 bases). Trimming took off 1 base at V and 11 bases at J, with 18 bases between the two ends. CDR1 LGHDT and CDR2 YNNKEL come from the germline V gene (reference sequence). This CDR3 is built from 16 residues. The CDR3 here is CASSQGHTGTGPPLHF. The CDR3 DNA reads as TGTGCCAGCAGCCAAGGCCATACAGGTACCGGGCCACCCCTCCACTTT.

This clonotype was recorded at least ten times. The chain carries TRBV27 and TRBJ2-7; perhaps TRBD2 as D (6 bases). Looked up from germline, CDR1 is MNHEY and CDR2 is SMNVEV (reference sequence). V was trimmed by 4 bases and J by 4 bases, leaving 17 bases between them. The CDR3 runs 15 residues. The CDR3 protein is CASSSLGTGGYEQYF. CDR3 coding DNA: TGTGCCAGCAGTTCGCTGGGAACCGGGGGATACGAGCAGTACTTC.

This clonotype was found many times. The chain couples TRBV27 to TRBJ2-3; D may be TRBD2 (5 bases). V was shortened by 4 bases and J by 0 bases, with 14 bases between the two germline ends. The V gene's germline CDR1 is MNHEY and CDR2 SMNVEV (reference sequence). The CDR3 runs 16 residues. In nucleotides, the CDR3 is TGTGCCAGCAGTTCGACGGTCGACTATAGCACAGATACGCAGTATTTT. Amino acids: CASSSTVDYSTDTQYF.

The rearrangement uses TRBV12-3 or TRBV12-4 and TRBJ2-7; TRBD1 is a possible D gene (6 bases). This CDR3 is built from 14 residues. Trimming cost V 3 bases and J 4 bases, with 13 bases left between them. The CDR3 DNA reads TGTGCCAGCAGTTTTCGCAGGGGCAGGTACGAGCAGTACTTC. Its translation: CASSFRRGRYEQYF.

This clonotype was recorded many times. The CDR3 coding sequence is TGTGCCAGCAGCGTAGGGGGGAGCTCTGGAAACACCATATATTTT. Protein product: CASSVGGSSGNTIYF. The chain combines TRBV9 with TRBJ1-3; a weak D match, TRBD1 (5 bases). V was pared by 0 bases and J by 0 bases, with 7 bases between. CDR3 length equals 15 residues. Per the germline V gene, CDR1 is SGDLS and CDR2 is YYNGEE.

This clonotype was picked up many times. The chain has TRBV6-1 and TRBJ1-6; TRBD1 matches 9 bases. CDR1 is MNHNS, CDR2 SASEGT, per germline. Germline trimming cut 6 bases from V and 7 bases from J; bases unmatched to any gene: 4. The CDR3 length is 14 residues. CDR3 coding DNA: TGTGCCAGCAGCGTGGGACAGGGAAATTCACCCCTCCACTTT. Its protein is CASSVGQGNSPLHF.

This clonotype showed up many times. The V call is TRBV27, the J call TRBJ1-2; D is unclear. Between the trimmed V and J ends, which lost 4 bases and 3 bases, there was a span of 12 bases. Germline CDR1 MNHEY, CDR2 SMNVEV (reference sequence). The length of the CDR3 is 14 residues. The CDR3 here is CASSSYRDYYGYTF. The CDR3 DNA is TGTGCCAGCAGTTCTTACAGAGACTACTATGGCTACACCTTC.

In this sample, this clonotype turned up many times. The CDR3 DNA reads as TGCAGCGTTGGGCTAGCGGGACACGAGCAGTACTTC. It codes for CSVGLAGHEQYF. The rearrangement links TRBV29-1 to TRBJ2-7, with 9 positions matching TRBD2. V lost 4 bases, J lost 5 bases, and 3 bases stayed unmatched. The germline CDR1 and CDR2 sequences are SQVTM and ANQGSEA. This CDR3 comprises 12 residues.

This clonotype was detected ten times or more. The chain recombines TRBV11-1 with TRBJ1-1; no clear D gene. Trimming removed 5 bases from V and 3 bases from J, with 7 bases in between. CDR3 length: 12 amino acids. Looked up from germline, CDR1 is SGHAT and CDR2 is FQDESV (reference sequence). The CDR3, as DNA: TGTGCCAGCAGCCCCCTATACACTGAAGCTTTCTTT. It translates to CASSPLYTEAFF.

The table lists this clonotype with many counts. The rearrangement joins TRBV12-3 or TRBV12-4 to TRBJ2-7, with TRBD2 matching over 10 bases. V lost 7 bases and J lost 2; bases outside the gene matches: 5. The CDR3 totals 14 residues. The CDR3 loop reads CASTRLAGAYEQYF. In DNA, the CDR3 is TGTGCCAGCACCAGACTAGCGGGTGCCTACGAGCAGTACTTC.

This clonotype was counted only a few times. The chain joins TRBV12-3 or TRBV12-4 to TRBJ1-5; 10 bases fit TRBD1. The CDR3 runs 17 residues. V lost 5 bases and J lost 5; bases outside the gene matches: 12. The CDR3: CASSPTSGTGVDQPQHF. CDR3 coding DNA: TGTGCCAGCAGTCCCACATCCGGGACAGGGGTGGATCAGCCCCAGCATTTT.

This clonotype turned up a few times. The DNA of the CDR3 is TGTGCCAGCTCACTCGGAAACAGGGGGCAAAACATTCAGTACTTC. This sequence encodes CASSLGNRGQNIQYF. The V gene is TRBV18, the J gene TRBJ2-4, with 9 bases lining up with TRBD1. The CDR3 totals 15 residues. The V gene end was trimmed by 4 bases and the J gene end by 5 bases; junction bases not matched to a gene: 6. The germline CDR1 and CDR2 sequences are KGHSH and LQKENI.

The V gene is TRBV2, the J gene TRBJ1-2; D is unclear. V was shortened by 2 bases and J by 3 bases, with 10 bases between the two germline ends. CDR1 and CDR2 from the germline V gene are SNHLY and FYNNEI. The CDR3 sequence is 14 residues long. CDR3 residues: CASSELQLDYGYTF. CDR3 nucleotide sequence: TGTGCCAGCAGTGAATTGCAGCTGGACTATGGCTACACCTTC.

This clonotype appeared many times. The genes are TRBV27 and TRBJ1-2; D not resolved. Per the germline V gene, CDR1 is MNHEY and CDR2 is SMNVEV (reference sequence). The CDR3 covers 11 residues. V gave up 6 bases and J gave up 7 bases, with 9 bases separating them. The CDR3 region has the DNA TGTGCCAGCAGGTCGGGCGGTGGCTACACCTTC. Amino acid sequence: CASRSGGGYTF.